This T cell receptor (beta chain) was found in a study of long-term antiretroviral therapy in people with HIV. Study in general: The study's earliest collections predate the 2015 immediate-ART recommendation by about a decade.

Overall study results and limits: The study found that diversity rose after ART but stayed below transplant donor controls. Before ART, certain clones expanded, and these dominated the repertoire at all time points.

Concerning this clone itself: What it binds is unknown.

V gave up 1 base and J gave up 4 bases, with 14 bases separating them. Germline lookup yields CDR1 MNHNS and CDR2 SASEGT. The CDR3 has 16 amino acids. The assay, immunoSEQ v3.0, was run at survey level. Assay: immunoSEQ multiplex PCR; the TCRdb copy retains only in-frame clones and omits some. The repertoire holds tens of thousands of clones, 84% seen once, with less than 20% in the top ten. This TCR derives from a man aged 40-50 years with HIV. This sample comprised unsorted PBMCs, obtained 0.5 years before starting antiretroviral therapy. The gene calls are TRBV6-1 and TRBJ1-5, with TRBD1 as a possible D gene (5 bases). Written as DNA, the CDR3 is TGTGCCAGCAGTGAAGGGACAAGTAATTGGAATCAGCCCCAGCATTTT. This gives the protein CASSEGTSNWNQPQHF.